The 12 T cell receptor beta chains given below trace back to one sample, sequenced in a study of T cell changes during pregnancy in multiple sclerosis. Profiled with immunoSEQ multiplex PCR; TCRdb holds only in-frame clones, not every one. The data hold about 27,000 clones, with about 88% observed a single time. The starting material was CD8+ T cells from peripheral blood mononuclear cells, obtained in the second trimester of pregnancy. These receptors all stem from a female donor with multiple sclerosis, enrolled in a pregnancy study.

V usage is TRBV30 and J usage is TRBJ2-2, with 11 positions matching TRBD1. J was trimmed by 3 bases and V by 4 bases; bases with no gene match: 4. The CDR3 contains 15 residues. Germline CDR1 is GTSNPN and CDR2 is SVGIG (reference sequence). CDR3 loop: CAWKGQGADTGELFF. The DNA of the CDR3 is TGTGCCTGGAAAGGACAGGGGGCTGACACCGGGGAGCTGTTTTTT.

This sequence joins TRBV7-3 and TRBJ2-7; 8 bases agree with TRBD2. With V trimmed by 5 bases and J by 7 bases, 7 bases remained unmatched. The length of the CDR3 is 13 residues. From germline, CDR1 is SGHTA and CDR2 FQGTGA. CDR3 bases: TGTGCCAGCAGCCCGGGGGGGGGAGGTGAGCAGTACTTC. Protein product: CASSPGGGGEQYF.

The chain employs TRBV5-1 and TRBJ2-7, with D tentatively TRBD1 (6 bases). This CDR3 is built from 14 residues. CDR1 is SGHRS, CDR2 YFSETQ, per germline. V lost 2 bases, J lost 3 bases, and 12 bases lay in between. CDR3 in DNA: TGCGCCAGCAGCTTACAGGGAAGAGGCTACGAGCAGTACTTC. Translated, it gives CASSLQGRGYEQYF.

V usage is TRBV4-1 and J usage is TRBJ2-7; 7 nucleotides line up with TRBD2. The germline gives CDR1 MGHRA, CDR2 YSYEKL. V lost 0 bases, J lost 1 base, and 6 bases stayed unmatched. The CDR3 covers 16 residues. CDR3 nucleotide sequence: TGCGCCAGCAGCCAAGAAGGTCTAGCGGTATCCTACGAGCAGTACTTC. Residues: CASSQEGLAVSYEQYF.

The rearrangement links TRBV19 to TRBJ1-2; 7 bases align to TRBD1. Trimming took 3 bases from V and 0 from J; bases not matched to a gene: 7. The CDR3 spans 16 residues. In germline, CDR1 is LNHDA, CDR2 SQIVND (reference sequence). The CDR3 DNA reads TGTGCCAGTAGTATCCCTGCCGGGACAGCTAACTATGGCTACACCTTC. Encoded protein: CASSIPAGTANYGYTF.

The chain carries TRBV9 and TRBJ2-1, with TRBD2 matching 9 bases. The length of the CDR3 is 16 residues. Germline CDR1 and CDR2: SGDLS and YYNGEE. With V trimmed by 5 bases and J by 8 bases, 14 bases remained unmatched. The CDR3: CASSLIAGVFLDEQFF. CDR3 DNA: TGTGCCAGCAGTCTTATAGCGGGGGTCTTTCTCGATGAGCAGTTCTTC.

This clone occurred once. The V and J genes are TRBV28 and TRBJ2-2; weak D call: TRBD1 (5 bases). The CDR3 contains 15 residues. V lost 6 bases to trimming and J lost 1 base, with 12 bases between them. Germline values: CDR1 MDHEN, CDR2 SYDVKM. The CDR3 loop is CASSTRRGNTGELFF. CDR3 coding DNA: TGTGCCAGCAGCACACGAAGGGGGAACACCGGGGAGCTGTTTTTT.

This clone was seen a single time. J is TRBJ2-3 and V is TRBV6-4; 10 nucleotides match TRBD2. The CDR3 consists of 15 residues. CDR1 MRHNA and CDR2 SNTAGT come from the germline V gene. V shed 6 bases and J 5 bases; nucleotides not matched to a gene: 8. The CDR3 DNA reads as TGTGCCAGCAGCCTTAGCGGGGGGAGCCTAGATACGCAGTATTTT. This translates into CASSLSGGSLDTQYF.

This rearrangement joins TRBV12-5 to TRBJ1-2; possibly TRBD1 for D (6 bases). This CDR3 spans 16 amino acids. Germline V lookup: CDR1 LGHNT, CDR2 FRNRAP. V was shortened by 4 bases and J by 4 bases, with 19 bases between the two germline ends. The CDR3 reads CASGSTLQGLVYGYTF. CDR3 DNA sequence: TGTGCTAGTGGTTCTACACTACAGGGTTTGGTCTATGGCTACACCTTC.

J is TRBJ2-3 and V is TRBV5-1, with D maybe TRBD1 (6 bases). Germline V lookup: CDR1 SGHRS, CDR2 YFSETQ. V was cut by 2 bases and J by 0 bases, with 16 bases left in between. CDR3 length: 17 amino acids. In DNA, the CDR3 is TGCGCCAGCAGCTTCGGCGACAGGTCACCTAGCACAGATACGCAGTATTTT. It yields the protein CASSFGDRSPSTDTQYF.

The DNA for the CDR3 is TGTGCCGGAGGGGGGCGGGGGGACGTGAACACCGGGGAGCTGTTTTTT. This sequence encodes CAGGGRGDVNTGELFF. This chain joins TRBV9 and TRBJ2-2; 8 bases fit TRBD2. The germline V gene encodes CDR1 SGDLS and CDR2 YYNGEE. V lost 10 bases and J lost 1; bases outside the gene matches: 12. The CDR3 contains 16 residues.

This clone was counted only a few times. V and J are TRBV4-2 and TRBJ2-7; D remains unclear. V shed 5 bases and J shed 0 bases, with 14 bases lying between them. From germline, CDR1 is LGHNA and CDR2 YNFKEQ. The CDR3 has 15 amino acids. The DNA for the CDR3 is TGTGCCAGCAGCTTACAGACCTCAAGCTCCTACGAGCAGTACTTC. Protein product: CASSLQTSSSYEQYF.